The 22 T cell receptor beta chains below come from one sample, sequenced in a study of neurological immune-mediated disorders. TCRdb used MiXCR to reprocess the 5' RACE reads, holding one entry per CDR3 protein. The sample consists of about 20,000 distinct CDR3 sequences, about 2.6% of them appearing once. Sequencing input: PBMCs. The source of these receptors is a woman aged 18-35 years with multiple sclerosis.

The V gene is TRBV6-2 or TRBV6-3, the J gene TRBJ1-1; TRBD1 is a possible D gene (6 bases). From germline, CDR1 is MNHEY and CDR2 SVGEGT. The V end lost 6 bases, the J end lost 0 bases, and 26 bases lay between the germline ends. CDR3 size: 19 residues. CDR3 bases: TGTGCCAGCAGATCCCCCAGAGGTAGGGGGACAAGCATGAACACTGAAGCTTTCTTT. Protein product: CASRSPRGRGTSMNTEAFF.

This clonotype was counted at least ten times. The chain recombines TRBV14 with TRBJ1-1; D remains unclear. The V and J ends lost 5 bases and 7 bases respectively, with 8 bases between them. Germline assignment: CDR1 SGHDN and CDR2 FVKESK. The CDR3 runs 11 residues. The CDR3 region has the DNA TGTGCCAGCAGCGTAGGGAGTGAAGCTTTCTTT. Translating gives CASSVGSEAFF.

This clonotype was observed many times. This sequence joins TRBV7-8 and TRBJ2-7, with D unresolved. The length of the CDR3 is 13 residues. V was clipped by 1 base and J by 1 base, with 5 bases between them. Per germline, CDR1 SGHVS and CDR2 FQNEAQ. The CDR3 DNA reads TGTGCCAGCAGCTTAGGGGTTTCCTACGAGCAGTACGTC. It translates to CASSLGVSYEQYV.

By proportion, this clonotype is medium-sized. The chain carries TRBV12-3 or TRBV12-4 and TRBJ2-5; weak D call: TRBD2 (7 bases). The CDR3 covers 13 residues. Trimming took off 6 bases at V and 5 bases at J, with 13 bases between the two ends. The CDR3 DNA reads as TGTGCCAGCAGCCTACAGGGAGGGGAGACCCAGTACTTC. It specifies CASSLQGGETQYF.

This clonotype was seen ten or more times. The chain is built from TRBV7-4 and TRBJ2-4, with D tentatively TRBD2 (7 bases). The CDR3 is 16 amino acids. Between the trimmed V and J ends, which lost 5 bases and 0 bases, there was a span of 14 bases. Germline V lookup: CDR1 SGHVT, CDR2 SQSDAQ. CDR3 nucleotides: TGTGCCAGCAGCCCCGGAGCGGGACAAGCCAAAAACATTCAGTACTTC. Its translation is CASSPGAGQAKNIQYF. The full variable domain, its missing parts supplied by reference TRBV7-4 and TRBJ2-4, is GAGVSQSPRYKVAKRGRDVALRCDSISGHVTLYWYRQTLGQGSEVLTYSQSDAQRDKSGRPSGRFSAERPERSVSTLKIQRTEQGDSAVYLCASSPGAGQAKNIQYFGAGTRLSVL.

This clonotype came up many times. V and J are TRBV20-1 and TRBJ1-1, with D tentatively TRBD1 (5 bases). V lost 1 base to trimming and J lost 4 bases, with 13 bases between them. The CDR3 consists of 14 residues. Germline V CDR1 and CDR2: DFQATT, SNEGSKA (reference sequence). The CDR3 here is CSARVGLGTTEAFF. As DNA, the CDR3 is TGCAGTGCTAGAGTTGGCCTGGGGACCACTGAAGCTTTCTTT.

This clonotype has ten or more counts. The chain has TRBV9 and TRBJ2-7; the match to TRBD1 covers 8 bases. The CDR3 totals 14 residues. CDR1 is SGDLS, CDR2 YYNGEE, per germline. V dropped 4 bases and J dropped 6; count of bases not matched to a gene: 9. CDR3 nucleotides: TGTGCCAGCAGCCCCCGACAGGGGTATGGCGAGCAGTACTTC. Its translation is CASSPRQGYGEQYF.

CDR3 amino acids: CASSLVTWVLGPPGKNTEAFF. CDR3 DNA sequence: TGTGCCAGCAGCTTAGTTACGTGGGTTCTTGGGCCTCCAGGGAAGAACACTGAAGCTTTCTTT. This rearrangement joins TRBV7-6 to TRBJ1-1, with a weak D call TRBD1 (5 bases). The CDR3 sequence is 21 residues long. Germline V gene sequence: CDR1 SGHVS, CDR2 FNYEAQ. V lost 1 base and J lost 1, with 28 bases in between.

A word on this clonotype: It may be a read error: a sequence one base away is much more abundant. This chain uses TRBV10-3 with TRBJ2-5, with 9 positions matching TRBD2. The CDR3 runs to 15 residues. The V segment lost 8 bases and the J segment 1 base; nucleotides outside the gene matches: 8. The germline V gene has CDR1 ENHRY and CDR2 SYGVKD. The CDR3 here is CAIRGGVGTQETQYF. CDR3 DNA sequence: TGTGCCATCCGCGGGGGGGTAGGGACCCAAGAGACCCAGTACTTC.

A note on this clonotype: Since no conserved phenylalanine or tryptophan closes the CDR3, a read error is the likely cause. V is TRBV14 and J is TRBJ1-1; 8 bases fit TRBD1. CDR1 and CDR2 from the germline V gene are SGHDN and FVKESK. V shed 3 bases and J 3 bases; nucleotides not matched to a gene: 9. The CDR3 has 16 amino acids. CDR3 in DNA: TGTGCCAGCAGCCAGCACATACAGGGGGATCACACTGAAGCTTTCAAT. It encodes CASSQHIQGDHTEAFN.

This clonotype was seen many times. The CDR3 is CASSIVDRINTEAFF. The CDR3 region has the DNA TGTGCCAGCAGCATTGTGGACAGAATAAACACTGAAGCTTTCTTT. The chain recombines TRBV12-3 or TRBV12-4 with TRBJ1-1; the D gene is possibly TRBD1 (6 bases). V dropped 6 bases and J dropped 2 bases, with 16 bases sitting between them. The CDR3 sequence is 15 residues long.

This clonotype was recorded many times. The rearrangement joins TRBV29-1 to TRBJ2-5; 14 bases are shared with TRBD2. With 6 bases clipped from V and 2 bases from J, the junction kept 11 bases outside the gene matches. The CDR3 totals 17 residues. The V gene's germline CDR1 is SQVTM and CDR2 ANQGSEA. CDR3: CSVRGVGLAGGQETQYF. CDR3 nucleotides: TGCAGCGTCCGGGGGGTTGGACTAGCGGGAGGTCAAGAGACCCAGTACTTC.

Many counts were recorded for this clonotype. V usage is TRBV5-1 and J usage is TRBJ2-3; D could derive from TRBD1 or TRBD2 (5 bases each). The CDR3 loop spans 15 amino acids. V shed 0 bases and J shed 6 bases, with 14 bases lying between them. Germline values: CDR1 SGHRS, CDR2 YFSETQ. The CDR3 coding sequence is TGCGCCAGCAGCTTGGGGGACCCCAGAACCGATACGCAGTATTTT. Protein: CASSLGDPRTDTQYF. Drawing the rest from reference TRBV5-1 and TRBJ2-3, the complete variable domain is KAGVTQTPRYLIKTRGQQVTLSCSPISGHRSVSWYQQTPGQGLQFLFEYFSETQRNKGNFPGRFSGRQFSNSRSEMNVSTLELGDSALYLCASSLGDPRTDTQYFGPGTRLTVL.

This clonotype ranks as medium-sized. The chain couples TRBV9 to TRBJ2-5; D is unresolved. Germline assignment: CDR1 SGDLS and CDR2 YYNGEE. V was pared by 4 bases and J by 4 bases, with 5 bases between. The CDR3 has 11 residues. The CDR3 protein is CASSYGETQYF. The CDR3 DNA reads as TGTGCCAGCAGCTATGGAGAGACCCAGTACTTC. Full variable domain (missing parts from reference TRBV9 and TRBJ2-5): DSGVTQTPKHLITATGQRVTLRCSPRSGDLSVYWYQQSLDQGLQFLIQYYNGEERAKGNILERFSAQQFPDLHSELNLSSLELGDSALYFCASSYGETQYFGPGTRLLVL.

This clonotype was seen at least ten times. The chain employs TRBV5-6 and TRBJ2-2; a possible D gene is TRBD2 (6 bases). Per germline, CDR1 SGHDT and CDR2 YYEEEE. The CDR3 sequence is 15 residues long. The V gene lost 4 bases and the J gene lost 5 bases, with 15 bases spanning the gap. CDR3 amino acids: CASSQRGGWTGELFF. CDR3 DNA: TGTGCCAGCAGCCAAAGGGGAGGATGGACCGGGGAGCTGTTTTTT.

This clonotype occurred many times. The CDR3 DNA reads TGCAGTGCTAGAGATTTCCGCGGGGCCACAGATACGCAGTATTTT. It specifies CSARDFRGATDTQYF. The chain uses TRBV20-1 and TRBJ2-3, with D tentatively TRBD2 (6 bases). V was shortened by 0 bases and J by 2 bases, with 12 bases between the two germline ends. The V gene's germline CDR1 is DFQATT and CDR2 SNEGSKA (reference sequence). The CDR3 consists of 15 residues.

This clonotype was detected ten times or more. Written as DNA, the CDR3 is TGTGCCAGCAGAAGCCCCGTCTGGGGCCAAACTGAAGCTTTCTTT. Its translation: CASRSPVWGQTEAFF. V and J are TRBV6-5 and TRBJ1-1, with D possibly being TRBD1 (5 bases). The length of the CDR3 is 15 residues. V was clipped by 6 bases and J by 5 bases, with 19 bases between them. Germline lookup yields CDR1 MNHEY and CDR2 SVGAGI.

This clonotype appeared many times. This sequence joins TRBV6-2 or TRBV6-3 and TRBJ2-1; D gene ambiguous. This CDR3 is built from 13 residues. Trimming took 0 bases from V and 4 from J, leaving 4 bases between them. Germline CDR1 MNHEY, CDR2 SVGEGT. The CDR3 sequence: CASSYSAYNEQFF. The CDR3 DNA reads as TGTGCCAGCAGTTACTCGGCATACAATGAGCAGTTCTTC.

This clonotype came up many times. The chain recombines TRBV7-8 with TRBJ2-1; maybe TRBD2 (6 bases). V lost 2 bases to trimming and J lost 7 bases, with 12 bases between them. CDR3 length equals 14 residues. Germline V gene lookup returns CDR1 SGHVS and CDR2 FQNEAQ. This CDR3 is CASSLSGSMNEQFF. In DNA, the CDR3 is TGTGCCAGCAGCTTATCCGGGAGTATGAATGAGCAGTTCTTC.

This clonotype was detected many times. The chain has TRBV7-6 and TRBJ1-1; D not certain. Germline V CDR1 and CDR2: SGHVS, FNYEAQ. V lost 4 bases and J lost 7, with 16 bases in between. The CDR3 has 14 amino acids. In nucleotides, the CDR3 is TGTGCCAGCAGCTCAAGTCAAGATGGAGGTGAAGCTTTCTTT. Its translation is CASSSSQDGGEAFF.

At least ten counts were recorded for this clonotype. This CDR3 is CASRLAGVSTDTQYF. The CDR3 DNA reads TGTGCCAGCAGATTAGCGGGGGTTAGCACAGATACGCAGTATTTT. The chain recombines TRBV28 with TRBJ2-3; 9 nucleotides agree with TRBD2. In germline, CDR1 is MDHEN, CDR2 SYDVKM. CDR3 length: 15 amino acids. The ends lost 6 bases at V and 0 bases at J; junction bases unmatched: 4.

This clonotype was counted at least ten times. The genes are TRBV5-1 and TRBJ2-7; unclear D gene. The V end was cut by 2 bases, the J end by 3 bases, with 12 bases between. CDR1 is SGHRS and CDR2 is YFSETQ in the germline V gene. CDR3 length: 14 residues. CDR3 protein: CASSLKGFGYEQYF. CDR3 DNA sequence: TGCGCCAGCAGCTTAAAAGGGTTCGGCTACGAGCAGTACTTC.